These 25 T cell receptor beta chains were sequenced from one sample in a study of graft-versus-host responses after intestinal transplantation. These receptors' targets are unknown. This table comes from immunoSEQ multiplex PCR, and its TCRdb copy is limited to in-frame clones, with some not included. Of about 93,000 clones in the sample, over 85% were seen once. Specimen: unstimulated CD8+ T cells sorted from spleen or lymph node cells, collected before intestinal transplant. Source of these receptors: a human donor who received an intestinal transplant.

The rearrangement uses TRBV5-8 and TRBJ2-7, with 10 nucleotides matching TRBD2. CDR1 and CDR2 from the germline V gene are SGHTS and YDEGEE. The trim removed 4 bases at V and 2 bases at J, leaving 6 bases unmatched. The length of the CDR3 is 15 residues. As DNA, the CDR3 is TGTGCCAGCAGCCTGGGACTAGCGAGAACCTACGAGCAGTACTTC. This codes for CASSLGLARTYEQYF.

The chain recombines TRBV7-6 with TRBJ1-3, with 7 bases fitting TRBD1. Per germline, CDR1 SGHVS and CDR2 FNYEAQ. The CDR3 runs to 12 residues. V dropped 5 bases and J dropped 8; count of bases not matched to a gene: 3. The DNA of the CDR3 is TGTGCCAGCAGCCCTACAGGGGACACCATATATTTT. As protein: CASSPTGDTIYF.

V usage is TRBV28 and J usage is TRBJ2-7; 7 bases align to TRBD2. Looked up from germline, CDR1 is MDHEN and CDR2 is SYDVKM. With 5 bases clipped from V and 2 bases from J, the junction kept 6 bases outside the gene matches. CDR3 length: 14 residues. The CDR3 bases are TGTGCCAGCAGTCCAACTAGCGAGACCTACGAGCAGTACTTC. This encodes CASSPTSETYEQYF.

A note on this clone: Lacking the conserved final phenylalanine or tryptophan, this CDR3 likely reflects a read error. The DNA is left out, because the CDR3 cannot be placed on it with certainty; the CDR3 is given as TCRdb lists it. The chain employs TRBV5-3 and TRBJ1-2; TRBD1 is the table's D call and was not checked against the DNA. TRBV5-3 is annotated as an ORF whose role is uncertain. The CDR3 has 11 residues if both end residues are counted. This CDR3 reads CARSSGQSSQM.

This chain joins TRBV20-1 and TRBJ1-1; maybe TRBD1 (5 bases). Per the germline V gene, CDR1 is DFQATT and CDR2 is SNEGSKA (reference sequence). V was cut by 8 bases and J by 8 bases, with 12 bases left in between. The CDR3 runs 10 residues. CDR3 residues: CSSRVGEAFF. The CDR3, as DNA: TGCAGTAGCAGGGTGGGCGAAGCTTTCTTT.

The chain carries TRBV9 and TRBJ1-1, with D hard to call. This CDR3 region has 15 residues. Trimming left V 4 bases short and J 3 bases short, with 16 bases between. Germline CDR1 and CDR2: SGDLS and YYNGEE. CDR3: CASSLQGGSDTEAFF. CDR3 bases: TGTGCCAGCAGCCTTCAAGGCGGGAGCGACACTGAAGCTTTCTTT. Combining the CDR3 with reference TRBV9 and TRBJ1-1 gives the whole variable domain DSGVTQTPKHLITATGQRVTLRCSPRSGDLSVYWYQQSLDQGLQFLIQYYNGEERAKGNILERFSAQQFPDLHSELNLSSLELGDSALYFCASSLQGGSDTEAFFGQGTRLTVV.

This sequence joins TRBV19 and TRBJ2-7; D unclear. This CDR3 is built from 15 residues. Germline V gives CDR1 LNHDA, CDR2 SQIVND (reference sequence). With 3 bases removed from V and 1 base from J, the gap between germline ends came to 13 bases. CDR3 in amino acids: CASSIAVGRSYEQYF. CDR3 DNA: TGTGCCAGTAGTATCGCCGTGGGCAGGTCCTACGAGCAGTACTTC.

The V and J genes are TRBV19 and TRBJ1-6, with D hard to call. V was pared by 3 bases and J by 10 bases, with 19 bases between. Germline CDR1 LNHDA, CDR2 SQIVND (reference sequence). The CDR3 is 16 residues long. As DNA, the CDR3 is TGTGCCAGTAGTATCGTCGGATTCACGGGAGGCTCACCCCTCCACTTT. Translated: CASSIVGFTGGSPLHF. Drawing the rest from reference TRBV19 and TRBJ1-6, the complete variable domain is DGGITQSPKYLFRKEGQNVTLSCEQNLNHDAMYWYRQDPGQGLRLIYYSQIVNDFQKGDIAEGYSVSREKKESFPLTVTSAQKNPTAFYLCASSIVGFTGGSPLHFGNGTRLTVT.

The table lists this clone with a few counts. The CDR3: CASSLGSTEAFF. CDR3 sequence (DNA): TGTGCCAGTAGTCTAGGCAGCACTGAAGCTTTCTTT. The chain is built from TRBV19 and TRBJ1-1, with D unresolved. The CDR3 loop spans 12 amino acids. The germline V and J ends were trimmed by 5 bases and 4 bases, with 8 bases remaining between them. CDR1 is LNHDA, CDR2 SQIVND, per germline (reference sequence).

The chain has TRBV7-9 and TRBJ1-1; the D gene is possibly TRBD1 (5 bases). Germline CDR1 reads SEHNR; CDR2 reads FQNEAQ (reference sequence). This CDR3 contains 13 residues. The ends were cut back, 5 bases at V and 8 bases at J, with 15 bases in the middle. The CDR3 loop is CASSPPGGEEAFF. The CDR3 DNA sequence: TGTGCCAGCAGCCCCCCCGGAGGGGAGGAAGCTTTCTTT.

This chain links TRBV27 with TRBJ2-7, with 9 bases lining up with TRBD2. V lost 4 bases and J lost 0; bases outside the gene matches: 4. The CDR3 runs 15 residues. Germline lookup yields CDR1 MNHEY and CDR2 SMNVEV (reference sequence). As DNA, the CDR3 is TGTGCCAGCAGTTCCCTTAGCGGGAGCTCCTACGAGCAGTACTTC. It translates to CASSSLSGSSYEQYF.

The rearrangement joins TRBV4-1 to TRBJ2-7; 7 nucleotides match TRBD2. This CDR3 contains 13 residues. The V segment lost 0 bases and the J segment 5 bases; nucleotides outside the gene matches: 1. Germline-derived CDR1 and CDR2 are MGHRA and YSYEKL. CDR3 sequence (DNA): TGCGCCAGCAGCCAAGAGGGAGGGGACGAGCAGTACTTC. This translates into CASSQEGGDEQYF.

The V gene is TRBV7-9, the J gene TRBJ1-2, with D tentatively TRBD1 (5 bases). The CDR3 runs 14 residues. The germline gives CDR1 SEHNR, CDR2 FQNEAQ (reference sequence). V shed 1 base and J shed 8 bases, with 14 bases lying between them. This CDR3 is CASSLVGGWWGYTF. CDR3 bases: TGTGCCAGCAGCTTAGTGGGGGGGTGGTGGGGCTACACCTTC.

The rearrangement joins TRBV27 to TRBJ2-7, with D possibly matching TRBD1 (6 bases). CDR3 length: 13 residues. V lost 5 bases, J lost 10 bases, and 18 bases lay in between. Per germline, CDR1 MNHEY and CDR2 SMNVEV (reference sequence). This CDR3 reads CASSPGSAGEQYF. The CDR3 coding sequence is TGTGCCAGCAGTCCCGGATCAGCAGGGGAACAGTACTTC.

V is TRBV5-1 and J is TRBJ2-1; unclear D gene. The CDR3 has 15 amino acids. The V end was cut by 0 bases, the J end by 2 bases, with 9 bases between. Germline V gene sequence: CDR1 SGHRS, CDR2 YFSETQ. Here the CDR3 DNA reads TGCGCCAGCAGCTTGGAGAGTAGTCCCTACAATGAGCAGTTCTTC. It translates to CASSLESSPYNEQFF.

About this clone: The same CDR3 arises from other DNA sequences in this sample as well. This chain connects TRBV9 to TRBJ2-7; D might be TRBD2 (7 bases). From germline, CDR1 is SGDLS and CDR2 YYNGEE. V shed 1 base and J shed 4 bases, with 12 bases lying between them. The CDR3 has 14 residues. CDR3 region: CASSVSGGGYEQYF. The CDR3 DNA is TGTGCCAGCAGCGTATCGGGGGGCGGGTACGAGCAGTACTTC.

The rearrangement links TRBV7-6 to TRBJ2-3; 9 bases are a match to TRBD2. CDR1 is SGHVS and CDR2 is FNYEAQ in the germline V gene. V lost 2 bases and J lost 0; bases outside the gene matches: 9. The CDR3 extends over 18 amino acids. CDR3 sequence reads: CASSLNPSGTDSTDTQYF. CDR3 nucleotides: TGTGCCAGCAGCTTAAATCCTAGCGGGACCGATAGCACAGATACGCAGTATTTT.

The rearrangement uses TRBV27 and TRBJ2-3; 13 positions match TRBD2. The CDR3 covers 16 residues. V trimming: 5 bases; J trimming: 4 bases; junction bases outside the gene matches: 6. From germline, CDR1 is MNHEY and CDR2 SMNVEV (reference sequence). The DNA of the CDR3 is TGTGCCAGCAGTATTGGACTAGCGGGGGCTTCAGATACGCAGTATTTT. This encodes CASSIGLAGASDTQYF.

The chain employs TRBV5-4 and TRBJ1-3; D remains ambiguous. The germline CDR1 and CDR2 sequences are SGHNT and YYREEE (reference sequence). V shed 4 bases and J shed 3 bases, with 11 bases lying between them. The CDR3 has 14 amino acids. The CDR3 is CASSAGVFGNTIYF. In DNA, the CDR3 is TGTGCCAGCAGCGCGGGTGTTTTTGGAAACACCATATATTTT.

The chain is built from TRBV30 and TRBJ2-2, with 8 nucleotides matching TRBD1. The V gene end was trimmed by 0 bases and the J gene end by 3 bases; junction bases not matched to a gene: 6. Germline assignment: CDR1 GTSNPN and CDR2 SVGIG (reference sequence). The CDR3 extends over 16 amino acids. The CDR3 DNA reads as TGTGCCTGGAGTGTAAGGACAGGGCTTGACACCGGGGAGCTGTTTTTT. Protein sequence: CAWSVRTGLDTGELFF.

The V gene is TRBV6-5, the J gene TRBJ2-5; 9 nucleotides align to TRBD1. This CDR3 spans 14 amino acids. Trimming took 4 bases from V and 3 from J; bases not matched to a gene: 3. Looked up from germline, CDR1 is MNHEY and CDR2 is SVGAGI. The CDR3 bases are TGTGCCAGCAGTTCGACAGGGGGGGAAGAGACCCAGTACTTC. As protein: CASSSTGGEETQYF.

V usage is TRBV4-3 and J usage is TRBJ1-2, with no clear D. Germline V CDR1 and CDR2: LGHNA, YSLEER. This CDR3 comprises 15 residues. The V and J ends lost 0 bases and 4 bases respectively, with 12 bases between them. The CDR3 protein is CASSQDPGSGYGYTF. The DNA for the CDR3 is TGCGCCAGCAGCCAAGATCCCGGGTCCGGCTATGGCTACACCTTC.

The chain is built from TRBV9 and TRBJ2-3; tentatively, D is TRBD2 (5 bases). The V end was cut by 0 bases, the J end by 3 bases, with 5 bases between. Looked up from germline, CDR1 is SGDLS and CDR2 is YYNGEE. The CDR3 sequence is 13 residues long. The DNA for the CDR3 is TGTGCCAGCAGCGTAGGGACTACAGATACGCAGTATTTT. Amino acid sequence: CASSVGTTDTQYF.

The V gene is TRBV7-8, the J gene TRBJ2-4, with TRBD2 as a possible D gene (5 bases). With 6 bases removed from V and 8 bases from J, the gap between germline ends came to 11 bases. The CDR3 runs 12 residues. Germline CDR1 reads SGHVS; CDR2 reads FQNEAQ. CDR3 DNA sequence: TGTGCCAGCAGTAACACCGGGGACATTCAGTACTTC. As protein: CASSNTGDIQYF.

V gene TRBV29-1 combines with J gene TRBJ1-4; TRBD1 matches at 7 bases. Germline-derived CDR1 and CDR2 are SQVTM and ANQGSEA. CDR3 length equals 15 residues. The ends lost 7 bases at V and 4 bases at J; junction bases unmatched: 12. Here the CDR3 reads CSATGVGVFNEKLFF. The CDR3 DNA reads as TGCAGCGCTACAGGGGTAGGAGTTTTTAATGAAAAACTGTTTTTT.